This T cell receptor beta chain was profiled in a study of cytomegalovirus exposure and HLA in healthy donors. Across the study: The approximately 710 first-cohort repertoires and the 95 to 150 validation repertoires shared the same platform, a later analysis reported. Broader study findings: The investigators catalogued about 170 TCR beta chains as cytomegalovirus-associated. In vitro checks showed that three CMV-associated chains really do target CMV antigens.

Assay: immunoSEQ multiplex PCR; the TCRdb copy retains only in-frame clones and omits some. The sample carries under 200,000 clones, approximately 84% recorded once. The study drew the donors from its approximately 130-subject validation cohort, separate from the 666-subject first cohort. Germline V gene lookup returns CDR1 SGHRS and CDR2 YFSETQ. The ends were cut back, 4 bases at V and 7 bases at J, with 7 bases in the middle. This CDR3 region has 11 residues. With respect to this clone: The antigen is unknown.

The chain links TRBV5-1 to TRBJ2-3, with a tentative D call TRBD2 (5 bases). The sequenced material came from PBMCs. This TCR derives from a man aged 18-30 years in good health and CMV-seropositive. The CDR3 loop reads CASSGENTQYF. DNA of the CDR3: TGCGCCAGCAGCGGGGAGAATACGCAGTATTTT.